This T cell receptor (beta chain) was found in a study of cytomegalovirus exposure and HLA in healthy donors. Study observations and caveats: CMV serostatus alone was available as immune exposure information. About 87% or about 30% of the time was how often most TCR beta V segments were productive, according to an earlier analysis. In vitro testing confirmed three CMV-associated chains as specific for CMV antigens.

Primers for the PCR totalled 60 Vbeta and 13 Jbeta. The table came from immunoSEQ multiplex PCR; TCRdb's copy has only in-frame clones and leaves some out. The sample table sets out about 190,000 clones. CDR1 MDHEN and CDR2 SYDVKM come from the germline V gene. This CDR3 region has 14 residues. Trimming removed 5 bases from V and 2 bases from J, with 7 bases in between. In regard to this clone: The target antigen is unknown.

The chain uses TRBV28 and TRBJ2-6; the D is unclear. The sequencing sample was made of PBMCs. This TCR came from a man aged 25-45 years in good health and CMV-seronegative. The CDR3 sequence is CASSTDPGANVLTF. The CDR3 DNA sequence: TGTGCCAGCAGTACAGACCCTGGGGCCAACGTCCTGACTTTC. Full variable domain (rest looked up from reference TRBV28 and TRBJ2-6): DVKVTQSSRYLVKRTGEKVFLECVQDMDHENMFWYRQDPGLGLRLIYFSYDVKMKEKGDIPEGYSVSREKKERFSLILESASTNQTSMYLCASSTDPGANVLTFGAGSRLTVL.